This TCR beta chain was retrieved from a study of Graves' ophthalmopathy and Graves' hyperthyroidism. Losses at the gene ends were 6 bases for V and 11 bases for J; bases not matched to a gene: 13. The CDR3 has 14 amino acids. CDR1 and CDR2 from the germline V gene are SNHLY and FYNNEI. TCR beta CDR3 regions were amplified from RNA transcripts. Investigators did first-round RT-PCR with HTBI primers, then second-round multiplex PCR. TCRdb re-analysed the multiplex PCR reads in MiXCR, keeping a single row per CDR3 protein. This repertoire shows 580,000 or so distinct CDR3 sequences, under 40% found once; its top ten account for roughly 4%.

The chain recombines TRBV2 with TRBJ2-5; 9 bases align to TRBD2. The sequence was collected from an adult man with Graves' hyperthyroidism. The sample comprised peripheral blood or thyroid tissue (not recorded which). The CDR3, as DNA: TGTGCCAGCAGCTCAGCGGGAGGCACAGATACGCAGTACTTC. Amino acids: CASSSAGGTDTQYF.